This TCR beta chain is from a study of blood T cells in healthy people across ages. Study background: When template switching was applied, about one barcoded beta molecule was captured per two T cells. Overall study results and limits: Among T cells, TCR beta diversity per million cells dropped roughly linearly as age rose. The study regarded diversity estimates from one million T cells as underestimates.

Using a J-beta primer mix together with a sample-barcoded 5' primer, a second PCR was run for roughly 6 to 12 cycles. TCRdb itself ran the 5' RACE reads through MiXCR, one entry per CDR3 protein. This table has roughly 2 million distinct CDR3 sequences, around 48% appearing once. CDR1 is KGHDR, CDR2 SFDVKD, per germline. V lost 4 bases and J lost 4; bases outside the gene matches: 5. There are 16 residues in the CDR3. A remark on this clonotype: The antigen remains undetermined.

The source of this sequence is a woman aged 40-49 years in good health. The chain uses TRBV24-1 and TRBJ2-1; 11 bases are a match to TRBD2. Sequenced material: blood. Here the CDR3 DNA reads TGTGCCACCAGTGACTCACTAGCGGGGGTTTACAATGAGCAGTTCTTC. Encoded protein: CATSDSLAGVYNEQFF.